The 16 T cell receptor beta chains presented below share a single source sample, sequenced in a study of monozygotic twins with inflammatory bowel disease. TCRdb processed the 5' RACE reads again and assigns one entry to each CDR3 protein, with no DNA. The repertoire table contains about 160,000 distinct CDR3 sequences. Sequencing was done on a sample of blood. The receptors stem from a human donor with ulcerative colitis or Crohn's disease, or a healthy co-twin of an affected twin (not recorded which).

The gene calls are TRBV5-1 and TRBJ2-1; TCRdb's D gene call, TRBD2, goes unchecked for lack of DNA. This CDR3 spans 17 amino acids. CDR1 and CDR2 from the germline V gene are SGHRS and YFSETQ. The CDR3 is CASSYGPGLAGANEQFF.

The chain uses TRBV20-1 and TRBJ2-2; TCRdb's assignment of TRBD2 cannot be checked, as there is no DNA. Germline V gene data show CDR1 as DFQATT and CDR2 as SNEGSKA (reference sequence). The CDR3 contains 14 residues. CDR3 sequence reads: CSANPADNTGELFF.

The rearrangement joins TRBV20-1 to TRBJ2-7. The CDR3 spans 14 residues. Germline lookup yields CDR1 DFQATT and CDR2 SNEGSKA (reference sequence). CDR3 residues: CSARDLGTNYEQYF.

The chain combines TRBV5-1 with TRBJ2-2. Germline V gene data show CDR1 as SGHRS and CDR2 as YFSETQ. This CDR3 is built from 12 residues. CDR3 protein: CASSGPTGELFF.

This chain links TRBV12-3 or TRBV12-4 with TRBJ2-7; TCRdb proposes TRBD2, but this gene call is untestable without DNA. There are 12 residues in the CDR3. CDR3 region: CASSFTAGEQYF.

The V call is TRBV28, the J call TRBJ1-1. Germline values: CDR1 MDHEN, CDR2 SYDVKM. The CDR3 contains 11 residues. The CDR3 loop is CASSLFGRAFF.

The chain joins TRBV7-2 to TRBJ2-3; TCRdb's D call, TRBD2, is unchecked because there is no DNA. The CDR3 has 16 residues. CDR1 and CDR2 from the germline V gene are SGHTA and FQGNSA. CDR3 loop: CASSSRLAGGVDTQYF.

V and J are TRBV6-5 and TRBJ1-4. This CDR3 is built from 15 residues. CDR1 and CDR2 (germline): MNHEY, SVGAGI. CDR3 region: CASSYPGEGNEKLFF.

The CDR3 reads CATSDKGGRIAPTDTQYF. J is TRBJ2-3 and V is TRBV24-1; lacking DNA, the TRBD2 call made by TCRdb goes unchecked. Germline lookup yields CDR1 KGHDR and CDR2 SFDVKD. The CDR3 consists of 18 residues.

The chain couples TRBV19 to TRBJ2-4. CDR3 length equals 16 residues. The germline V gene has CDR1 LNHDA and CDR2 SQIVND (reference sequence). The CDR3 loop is CASSGVDWLAKNIQYF.

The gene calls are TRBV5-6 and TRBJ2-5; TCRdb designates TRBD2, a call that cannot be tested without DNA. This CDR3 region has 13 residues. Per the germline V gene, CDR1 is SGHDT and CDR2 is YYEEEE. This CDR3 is CASRQGPQRTQYF.

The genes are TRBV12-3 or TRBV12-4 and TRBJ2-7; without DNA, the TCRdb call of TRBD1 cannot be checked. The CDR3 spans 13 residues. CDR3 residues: CASSFGTVYEQYF.

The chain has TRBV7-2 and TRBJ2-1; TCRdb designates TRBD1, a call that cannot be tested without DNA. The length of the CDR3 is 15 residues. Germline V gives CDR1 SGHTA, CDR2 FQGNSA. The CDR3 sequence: CASTAHRLSGNEQFF.

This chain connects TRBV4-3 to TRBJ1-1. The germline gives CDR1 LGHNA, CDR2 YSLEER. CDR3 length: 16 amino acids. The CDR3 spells CASSQVTWYMNTEAFF.

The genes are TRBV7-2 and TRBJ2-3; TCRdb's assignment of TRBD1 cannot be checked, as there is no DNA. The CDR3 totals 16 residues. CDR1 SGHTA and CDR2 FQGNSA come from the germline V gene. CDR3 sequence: CASSPGGDRTTDTQYF. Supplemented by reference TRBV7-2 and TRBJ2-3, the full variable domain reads GAGVSQSPSNKVTEKGKDVELRCDPISGHTALYWYRQSLGQGLEFLIYFQGNSAPDKSGLPSDRFSAERTGGSVSTLTIQRTQQEDSAVYLCASSPGGDRTTDTQYFGPGTRLTVL.

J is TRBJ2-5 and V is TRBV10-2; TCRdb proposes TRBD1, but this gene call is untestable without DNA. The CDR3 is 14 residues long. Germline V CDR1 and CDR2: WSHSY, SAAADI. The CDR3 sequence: CASRDTGTTETQYF.